These 24 T cell receptor beta chains were all obtained from the same sample, sequenced in a study of blood T cell repertoires in COVID-19. Profiled with immunoSEQ multiplex PCR; TCRdb holds only in-frame clones, not every one. The sample shows about 320,000 clones, roughly 90% of them seen only once. The sample comprised PBMCs or T cells enriched from blood (not recorded which). These receptors were obtained from a man aged 55 to 70 who had recovered from COVID-19.

This rearrangement joins TRBV19 to TRBJ2-7, with D possibly TRBD1 on 6 matching bases. Germline values: CDR1 LNHDA, CDR2 SQIVND (reference sequence). V lost 6 bases and J lost 1, with 19 bases in between. CDR3 length equals 16 residues. The CDR3 DNA reads as TGTGCCAGTAGCGAGGCCTTGGGGGCCCCTTCCTACGAGCAGTACTTC. Protein product: CASSEALGAPSYEQYF. Full variable domain (outside the CDR3, taken from reference TRBV19 and TRBJ2-7): DGGITQSPKYLFRKEGQNVTLSCEQNLNHDAMYWYRQDPGQGLRLIYYSQIVNDFQKGDIAEGYSVSREKKESFPLTVTSAQKNPTAFYLCASSEALGAPSYEQYFGPGTRLTVT.

This chain connects TRBV7-2 to TRBJ2-2; 7 bases match TRBD1. Trimming took 2 bases from V and 0 from J; bases not matched to a gene: 3. CDR1 is SGHTA and CDR2 is FQGNSA in the germline V gene. The CDR3 has 16 residues. DNA for the CDR3: TGTGCCAGCAGCTTATTCACAGGGGCGAACACCGGGGAGCTGTTTTTT. Translation gives CASSLFTGANTGELFF.

J is TRBJ2-7 and V is TRBV2; 14 bases line up with TRBD2. Per germline, CDR1 SNHLY and CDR2 FYNNEI. This CDR3 comprises 15 residues. V lost 6 bases, J lost 7 bases, and 8 bases stayed unmatched. CDR3 sequence (DNA): TGTGCCAGCAGCCCGGGACTAGCGGGAGTCGGAGAGCAGTACTTC. Its protein product is CASSPGLAGVGEQYF. Full variable domain (missing parts from reference TRBV2 and TRBJ2-7): EPEVTQTPSHQVTQMGQEVILRCVPISNHLYFYWYRQILGQKVEFLVSFYNNEISEKSEIFDDQFSVERPDGSNFTLKIRSTKLEDSAMYFCASSPGLAGVGEQYFGPGTRLTVT.

Written as DNA, the CDR3 is TGTGCCAGCAGCACAGGGGGCTATGGCTACACCTTC. Protein product: CASSTGGYGYTF. V is TRBV28 and J is TRBJ1-2; 8 bases match TRBD1. The trim removed 6 bases at V and 4 bases at J, leaving 1 base unmatched. The CDR3 is 12 residues long. CDR1 is MDHEN, CDR2 SYDVKM, per germline.

The chain carries TRBV7-9 and TRBJ2-7; the match to TRBD2 covers 7 bases. V shed 2 bases, J shed 7 bases, and the junction held 11 bases outside the gene matches. This CDR3 comprises 15 residues. Germline values: CDR1 SEHNR, CDR2 FQNEAQ (reference sequence). As DNA, the CDR3 is TGTGCCAGCAGCTTATCGCGGGAGCCTCTCGGTGAGCAGTACTTC. The encoded protein is CASSLSREPLGEQYF.

The chain couples TRBV2 to TRBJ2-1; the D gene is possibly TRBD1 (5 bases). V was shortened by 1 base and J by 9 bases, with 7 bases between the two germline ends. This CDR3 region has 12 residues. CDR1 is SNHLY and CDR2 is FYNNEI in the germline V gene. The DNA of the CDR3 is TGTGCCAGCAGTGAAGAACAGGCTGAGCAGTTCTTC. Its protein is CASSEEQAEQFF. The variable domain in full, with the rest retrieved from reference TRBV2 and TRBJ2-1, is EPEVTQTPSHQVTQMGQEVILRCVPISNHLYFYWYRQILGQKVEFLVSFYNNEISEKSEIFDDQFSVERPDGSNFTLKIRSTKLEDSAMYFCASSEEQAEQFFGPGTRLTVL.

This rearrangement joins TRBV5-4 to TRBJ2-1; TRBD1 aligns across 10 bases. The V segment lost 0 bases and the J segment 9 bases; nucleotides outside the gene matches: 9. Germline CDR1 is SGHNT and CDR2 is YYREEE (reference sequence). The CDR3 spans 16 residues. The DNA of the CDR3 is TGTGCCAGCAGCTTGGCCGGGACAGGGGTTAACGCTGAGCAGTTCTTC. Its protein product is CASSLAGTGVNAEQFF.

The chain recombines TRBV5-1 with TRBJ1-1; 8 positions match TRBD1. CDR3 length: 16 residues. J gave up 4 bases and V 0 bases, and 8 bases lay outside the gene matches. The germline V gene has CDR1 SGHRS and CDR2 YFSETQ. The chain's CDR3 is CASSLVSQGAGTEAFF. The CDR3 DNA is TGCGCCAGCAGCTTGGTCTCTCAGGGGGCAGGCACTGAAGCTTTCTTT.

The rearrangement joins TRBV2 to TRBJ1-5; D is possibly TRBD1 (6 bases). Per germline, CDR1 SNHLY and CDR2 FYNNEI. There are 15 residues in the CDR3. V was shortened by 7 bases and J by 1 base, with 14 bases between the two germline ends. CDR3 sequence reads: CASKRQDLSNQPQHF. The DNA for the CDR3 is TGTGCCAGCAAACGACAGGACCTAAGCAATCAGCCCCAGCATTTT.

The gene calls are TRBV6-1 and TRBJ2-7; D might be TRBD2 (6 bases). Trimming removed 4 bases at V and 0 bases at J, with 16 bases between. Germline V lookup: CDR1 MNHNS, CDR2 SASEGT. CDR3 size: 16 residues. The CDR3 nucleotides read TGTGCCAGCAGTGGCAGAACTAGCCGGAGCTCCTACGAGCAGTACTTC. This translates into CASSGRTSRSSYEQYF.

The chain uses TRBV27 and TRBJ1-5, with D possibly matching TRBD1 (6 bases). V gave up 0 bases and J gave up 4 bases, with 10 bases separating them. CDR3 size: 15 residues. Looked up from germline, CDR1 is MNHEY and CDR2 is SMNVEV (reference sequence). Written as DNA, the CDR3 is TGTGCCAGCAGTTTATCTGCAGGGGAGAATCAGCCCCAGCATTTT. Its translation: CASSLSAGENQPQHF.

The chain uses TRBV9 and TRBJ2-3, with 14 bases matching TRBD2. Germline CDR1 SGDLS, CDR2 YYNGEE. V shed 3 bases and J 0 bases; nucleotides not matched to a gene: 12. The CDR3 sequence is 20 residues long. The DNA for the CDR3 is TGTGCCAGCAGCGCGGCCGGGACTAGCGGGAGAGTCTTGAGCACAGATACGCAGTATTTT. Amino acid sequence: CASSAAGTSGRVLSTDTQYF.

A single count supports this clone. The sample holds other DNA sequences that translate to the same CDR3. This chain uses TRBV11-2 with TRBJ2-1; 7 nucleotides align to TRBD2. The CDR3 extends over 16 amino acids. With V trimmed by 1 base and J by 0 bases, 3 bases remained unmatched. CDR1 SGHAT and CDR2 FQNNGV come from the germline V gene. CDR3: CASSLAGGSSYNEQFF. Written as DNA, the CDR3 is TGTGCCAGCAGCTTAGCGGGCGGGAGCTCCTACAATGAGCAGTTCTTC.

The chain combines TRBV6-5 with TRBJ2-2; D possibly corresponds to TRBD2 (6 bases). V was pared by 0 bases and J by 4 bases, with 9 bases between. CDR1 and CDR2 (germline): MNHEY, SVGAGI. CDR3 length: 15 residues. This chain's CDR3 is CASSYSRGSTGELFF. The CDR3 DNA sequence: TGTGCCAGCAGTTACTCGCGGGGTTCCACCGGGGAGCTGTTTTTT.

J is TRBJ2-2 and V is TRBV19; D might be TRBD1 (5 bases). The CDR3 totals 14 residues. Germline assignment: CDR1 LNHDA and CDR2 SQIVND (reference sequence). Trimming took 4 bases from V and 4 from J, leaving 10 bases between them. The CDR3 loop reads CASSTQGITGELFF. As DNA, the CDR3 is TGTGCCAGTAGTACCCAGGGAATCACCGGGGAGCTGTTTTTT.

The J gene is TRBJ2-5, the V gene TRBV19; the D is unclear. Per germline, CDR1 LNHDA and CDR2 SQIVND (reference sequence). This CDR3 has 14 residues. V was cut by 6 bases and J by 5 bases, with 16 bases left in between. The CDR3: CASSPRNPEETQYF. CDR3 coding DNA: TGTGCCAGTAGCCCACGTAACCCTGAGGAGACCCAGTACTTC.

This chain connects TRBV6-6 to TRBJ2-7; D may be TRBD1 (5 bases). This CDR3 region has 13 residues. Germline loops: CDR1 MNHNY, CDR2 SVGAGI (reference sequence). V lost 7 bases and J 3 bases, leaving 13 bases between the germline ends. CDR3 region: CASMRQNYYEQYF. In DNA form, the CDR3 reads TGTGCCAGCATGCGACAGAACTACTACGAGCAGTACTTC.

V and J are TRBV5-1 and TRBJ2-3; TRBD2 aligns across 10 bases. The CDR3 length is 16 residues. V was clipped by 0 bases and J by 7 bases; unmatched bases: 8. CDR1 is SGHRS, CDR2 YFSETQ, per germline. The CDR3 is CASSLGLAGAQNTQYF. Here the CDR3 DNA reads TGCGCCAGCAGCTTGGGCCTAGCGGGAGCTCAGAATACGCAGTATTTT.

The chain joins TRBV2 to TRBJ1-1, with D tentatively TRBD1 (5 bases). Germline V CDR1 and CDR2: SNHLY, FYNNEI. V was shortened by 4 bases and J by 8 bases, with 14 bases between the two germline ends. This CDR3 has 13 residues. CDR3 sequence: CASSVGAAREAFF. For the CDR3, the DNA is TGTGCCAGCAGTGTAGGGGCAGCTAGAGAAGCTTTCTTT.

The chain uses TRBV4-2 and TRBJ2-4, with D possibly matching TRBD1 (6 bases). The CDR3 totals 16 residues. V was pared by 1 base and J by 8 bases, with 18 bases between. The germline gives CDR1 LGHNA, CDR2 YNFKEQ. Here the CDR3 reads CASSQGVNRDFYIQYF. CDR3 sequence (DNA): TGTGCCAGCAGCCAAGGCGTGAACAGGGATTTCTACATTCAGTACTTC.

For this clone: This specimen includes other DNA sequences encoding the same CDR3. The chain has TRBV3-1 (or the pseudogene TRBV3-2) and TRBJ1-1; TRBD1 is a possible D gene (5 bases). Trimming removed 2 bases at V and 0 bases at J, with 7 bases between. CDR3 length: 14 residues. Germline V gives CDR1 LGHDT, CDR2 YNNKEL (reference sequence). CDR3 DNA sequence: TGTGCCAGCAGCCAACCAGGGATGAACACTGAAGCTTTCTTT. Encoded protein: CASSQPGMNTEAFF.

The chain couples TRBV30 to TRBJ2-1; TRBD2 agrees at 10 bases. Germline assignment: CDR1 GTSNPN and CDR2 SVGIG (reference sequence). This CDR3 is built from 14 residues. Trimming removed 2 bases from V and 8 bases from J; junction bases left unmatched: 6. This chain's CDR3 is CAWSNPSGSDEQFF. The CDR3 coding sequence is TGTGCCTGGAGTAACCCTAGCGGGAGCGATGAGCAGTTCTTC.

V is TRBV28 and J is TRBJ1-1, with D tentatively TRBD1 (6 bases). V shed 3 bases and J shed 4 bases, with 12 bases lying between them. The CDR3 contains 14 residues. Germline V CDR1 and CDR2: MDHEN, SYDVKM. CDR3 DNA: TGTGCCAGCAGTTTGGGGGGGGCCAGCACTGAAGCTTTCTTT. The encoded protein is CASSLGGASTEAFF. The variable domain in full, with the rest retrieved from reference TRBV28 and TRBJ1-1, is DVKVTQSSRYLVKRTGEKVFLECVQDMDHENMFWYRQDPGLGLRLIYFSYDVKMKEKGDIPEGYSVSREKKERFSLILESASTNQTSMYLCASSLGGASTEAFFGQGTRLTVV.

This sequence joins TRBV24-1 and TRBJ2-2; 12 nucleotides align to TRBD1. The CDR3 is 18 amino acids. Germline loops: CDR1 KGHDR, CDR2 SFDVKD. V shed 4 bases and J 4 bases; nucleotides not matched to a gene: 9. The CDR3 DNA follows: TGTGCCACCAGTGAGGAGTACCCGGGACAGGGGGCCACCGGGGAGCTGTTTTTT. As protein: CATSEEYPGQGATGELFF.